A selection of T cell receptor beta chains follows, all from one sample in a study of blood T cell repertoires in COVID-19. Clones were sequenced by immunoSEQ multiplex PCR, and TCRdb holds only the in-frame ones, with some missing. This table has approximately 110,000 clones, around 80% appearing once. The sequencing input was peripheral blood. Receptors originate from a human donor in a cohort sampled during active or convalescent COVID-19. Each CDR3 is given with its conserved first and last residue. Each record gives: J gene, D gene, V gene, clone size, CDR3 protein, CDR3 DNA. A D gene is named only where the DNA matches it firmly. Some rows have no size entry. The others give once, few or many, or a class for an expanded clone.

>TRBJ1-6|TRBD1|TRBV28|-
CASSRKRQGLYNSPLHF
TGTGCCAGCAGTCGCAAGCGACAGGGGTTGTATAATTCACCCCTCCACTTT
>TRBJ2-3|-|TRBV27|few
CASSLNRQTDTQYF
TGTGCCAGCAGTTTGAACAGACAAACAGATACGCAGTATTTT
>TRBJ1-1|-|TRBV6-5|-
CASRHIQGNTEAFF
TGTGCCAGCAGACACATACAGGGTAACACTGAAGCTTTCTTT
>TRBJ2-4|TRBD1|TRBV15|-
CATSRDQGAAKNIQYF
TGTGCCACCAGCAGAGACCAGGGGGCGGCCAAAAACATTCAGTACTTC
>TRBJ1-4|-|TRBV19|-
CASRYRVYEKLFF
TGTGCCAGTAGATACAGGGTTTATGAAAAACTGTTTTTT
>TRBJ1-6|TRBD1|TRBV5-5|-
CASSSYHRGAHSPLHF
TGTGCCAGCAGCTCCTATCACAGGGGGGCACATTCACCCCTCCACTTT
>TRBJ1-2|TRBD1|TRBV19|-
CASSTPGQGNYGYTF
TGTGCCAGTAGTACCCCTGGACAGGGGAACTATGGCTACACCTTC
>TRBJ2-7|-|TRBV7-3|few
CASSLGWGSEQYF
TGTGCCAGCAGCCTTGGGTGGGGCAGCGAGCAGTACTTC
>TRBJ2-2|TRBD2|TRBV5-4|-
CASSLGLAGNTGELFF
TGTGCCAGCAGCTTAGGACTAGCGGGAAACACCGGGGAGCTGTTTTTT
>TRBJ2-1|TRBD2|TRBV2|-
CASSDGTSSEQFF
TGTGCCAGCAGTGATGGGACTAGCAGTGAGCAGTTCTTC
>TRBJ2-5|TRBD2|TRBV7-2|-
CASSLAPAGGPVQETQYF
TGTGCCAGCAGCTTAGCGCCAGCGGGGGGGCCGGTCCAAGAGACCCAGTACTTC
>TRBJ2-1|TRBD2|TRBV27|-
CASSLGSGRLNEQFF
TGTGCCAGCAGTTTAGGTAGCGGGAGACTCAATGAGCAGTTCTTC
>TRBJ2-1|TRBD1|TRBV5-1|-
CASSQGASSYNEQFF
TGCGCCAGCAGTCAGGGGGCGAGCTCCTACAATGAGCAGTTCTTC
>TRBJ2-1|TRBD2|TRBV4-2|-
CASSTTSGGNEQFF
TGTGCCAGCAGCACGACTAGCGGGGGCAATGAGCAGTTCTTC
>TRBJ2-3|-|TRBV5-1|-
CASSLGGGAGTDTQYF
TGCGCCAGCAGCTTGGGAGGGGGGGCAGGCACAGATACGCAGTATTTT
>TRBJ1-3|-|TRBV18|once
CASSPARGSGNTIYF
TGTGCCAGCTCACCTGCCCGGGGCTCTGGAAACACCATATATTTT
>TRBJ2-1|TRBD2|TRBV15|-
CATSRLGTSRTGNEQFF
TGTGCCACCAGCAGATTAGGGACTAGCCGGACTGGGAATGAGCAGTTCTTC
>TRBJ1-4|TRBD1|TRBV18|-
CASFTGGTEKLFF
TGTGCCAGCTTTACAGGGGGCACTGAAAAACTGTTTTTT
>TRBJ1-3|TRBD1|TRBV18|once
CASSPVMGQDYLSGNTIYF
TGTGCCAGCTCACCCGTGATGGGACAGGACTATCTATCGGGAAACACCATATATTTT
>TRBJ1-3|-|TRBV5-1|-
CASSRLGARDSGNTIYF
TGCGCCAGCAGCCGTCTTGGGGCAAGAGACTCTGGAAACACCATATATTTT
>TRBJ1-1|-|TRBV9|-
CASSADSISEAFF
TGTGCCAGCAGCGCCGACAGCATCTCTGAAGCTTTCTTT
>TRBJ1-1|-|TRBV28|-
CASSLRERSTEAFF
TGTGCCAGCAGTTTAAGGGAGAGGAGCACTGAAGCTTTCTTT
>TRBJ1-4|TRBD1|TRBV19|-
CASSSDRVNGEKLFF
TGTGCCAGTAGTAGCGACAGGGTGAATGGTGAAAAACTGTTTTTT
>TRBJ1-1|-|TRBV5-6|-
CASSLVGGADTEAFF
TGTGCCAGCAGCTTGGTCGGGGGGGCGGACACTGAAGCTTTCTTT
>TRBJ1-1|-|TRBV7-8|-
CASSLEDSRHTVNTEAFF
TGTGCCAGCAGCTTAGAGGACAGTAGACATACTGTGAACACTGAAGCTTTCTTT
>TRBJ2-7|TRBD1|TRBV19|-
CASRQGVSYEQYF
TGTGCCAGTCGACAGGGGGTCTCCTACGAGCAGTACTTC
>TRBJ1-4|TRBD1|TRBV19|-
CASSRTGAAHEKLFF
TGTGCCAGTAGTAGAACAGGGGCGGCCCATGAAAAACTGTTTTTT
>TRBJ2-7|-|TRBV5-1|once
CASSFISYEQYF
TGCGCCAGCAGCTTCATCTCCTACGAGCAGTACTTC
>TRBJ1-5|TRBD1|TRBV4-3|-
CASSQDTTGVQPQHF
TGCGCCAGCAGCCAAGATACGACAGGGGTGCAGCCCCAGCATTTT
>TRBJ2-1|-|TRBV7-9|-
CASSLLGDSPYNEQFF
TGTGCCAGCAGCTTACTTGGGGACTCCCCTTACAATGAGCAGTTCTTC
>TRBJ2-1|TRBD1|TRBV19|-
CASTPTGGNNEQFF
TGTGCCAGTACCCCAACAGGGGGAAACAATGAGCAGTTCTTC
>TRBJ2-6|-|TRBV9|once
CASSPTGAGANVLTF
TGTGCCAGCAGCCCTACGGGGGCTGGGGCCAACGTCCTGACTTTC
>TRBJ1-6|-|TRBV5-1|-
CASPNVGGSGSPLHF
TGCGCCAGCCCTAACGTAGGGGGTAGTGGTTCACCCCTCCACTTT
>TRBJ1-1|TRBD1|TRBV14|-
CASSQDWFWVGQGASINTEAFF
TGTGCCAGCAGCCAAGATTGGTTTTGGGTAGGACAGGGGGCTTCAATAAACACTGAAGCTTTCTTT
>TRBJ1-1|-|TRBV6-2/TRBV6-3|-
CASSYGLGAGSEAFF
TGTGCCAGCAGTTACGGCCTGGGGGCAGGTTCTGAAGCTTTCTTT
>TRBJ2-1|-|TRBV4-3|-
CASSRQTGTGSYNEQFF
TGCGCCAGCAGCCGGCAGACCGGGACTGGCTCCTACAATGAGCAGTTCTTC
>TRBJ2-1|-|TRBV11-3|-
CASSIQNRNEQFF
TGTGCCAGCAGTATACAGAATAGGAATGAGCAGTTCTTC
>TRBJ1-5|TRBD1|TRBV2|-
CASNIRDSSNQPQHF
TGTGCCAGCAACATCCGGGACAGTAGCAATCAGCCCCAGCATTTT
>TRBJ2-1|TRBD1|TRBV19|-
CASSTRDRGDNEQFF
TGTGCCAGTAGTACCCGGGACAGGGGGGACAATGAGCAGTTCTTC
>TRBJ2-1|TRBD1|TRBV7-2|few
CASSRDRVNNEQFF
TGTGCCAGCAGCCGGGACAGGGTAAACAATGAGCAGTTCTTC
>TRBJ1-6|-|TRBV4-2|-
CASSHLLGGAQNSPLHF
TGTGCCAGCAGCCACCTTCTAGGGGGGGCGCAGAATTCACCCCTCCACTTT
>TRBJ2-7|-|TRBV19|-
CASNTGSTIHSYEQYF
TGTGCCAGTAACACAGGGAGTACGATCCACTCCTACGAGCAGTACTTC
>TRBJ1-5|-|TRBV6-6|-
CASLGRGNQPQHF
TGTGCCAGCTTGGGTCGGGGCAATCAGCCCCAGCATTTT
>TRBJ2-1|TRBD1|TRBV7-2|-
CASSPGQGKSSYNEQFF
TGTGCCAGCAGTCCCGGACAGGGGAAAAGCTCCTACAATGAGCAGTTCTTC
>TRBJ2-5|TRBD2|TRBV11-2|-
CASSFGLAQETQYF
TGTGCCAGCAGCTTCGGACTAGCGCAAGAGACCCAGTACTTC
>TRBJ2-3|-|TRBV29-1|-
CSVGQGTDTQYF
TGCAGCGTTGGACAGGGCACAGATACGCAGTATTTT
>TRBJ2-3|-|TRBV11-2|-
CASSLAGGTDTQYF
TGTGCCAGCAGCTTAGCGGGGGGCACAGATACGCAGTATTTT
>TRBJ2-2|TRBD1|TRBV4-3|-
CASSHTGTGDTGELFF
TGCGCCAGCAGCCATACGGGGACAGGGGACACCGGGGAGCTGTTTTTT
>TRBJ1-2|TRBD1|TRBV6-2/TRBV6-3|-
CASSPGTAVYGYTF
TGTGCCAGCAGTCCCGGGACAGCGGTATATGGCTACACCTTC
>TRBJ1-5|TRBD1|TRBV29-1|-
CSVGDSYNQPQHF
TGCAGCGTAGGGGACAGTTACAATCAGCCCCAGCATTTT
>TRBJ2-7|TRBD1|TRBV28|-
CASSLLFGQGDGEQYF
TGTGCCAGCAGTTTATTGTTTGGACAGGGGGACGGCGAGCAGTACTTC
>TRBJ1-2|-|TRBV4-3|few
CASSQDWSGLYGYTF
TGCGCCAGCAGCCAAGACTGGTCAGGTCTTTATGGCTACACCTTC
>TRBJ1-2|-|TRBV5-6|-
CASSWNTPGLLLVYGYTF
TGTGCCAGCAGCTGGAACACGCCGGGACTCTTACTTGTCTATGGCTACACCTTC